This T cell receptor beta chain comes out of a study of control samples from healthy donors and cancer patients. This CDR3 spans 12 amino acids. V was pared by 5 bases and J by 4 bases, with 8 bases between. CDR1 is MDHEN, CDR2 SYDVKM, per germline. Produced via immunoSEQ multiplex PCR; TCRdb's table is partial and in-frame only. The table has around 200,000 clones, just under 95% seen once; the top ten hold approximately 1.5%. The J gene is TRBJ1-2, the V gene TRBV28; D unclear. The TCR sequence derives from a man in his fifties or sixties in good health. The sample was blood. CDR3 DNA: TGTGCCAGCAGTCCCTGGATCTATGGCTACACCTTC. Encoded protein: CASSPWIYGYTF.